This T cell receptor (beta chain) came from a study of cytomegalovirus exposure and HLA in healthy donors. Overall study findings and caveats: It was only CMV serostatus that was available as immune exposure information. Rarity marked most TCR sequences, yet some public TCRs occurred in many donors. Among the most significant clusters, several appeared linked to common viral pathogens in a later analysis. Researchers reported in a later analysis that a missense DCLRE1C variant was tied to TCR beta V- and J-gene trimming.

V lost 7 bases and J 3 bases, leaving 19 bases between the germline ends. The CDR3 contains 15 residues. Germline CDR1 and CDR2: MNHNY and SVGAGI (reference sequence). In the PCR, 60 Vbeta and 13 Jbeta primers were used. Measured with immunoSEQ multiplex PCR; TCRdb has only the in-frame clones, and not every one. Of some 190,000 clones detected, roughly 82% appear once; the ten largest clones hold 1.5% to 1.7%. As to this clone: The target antigen is unknown.

V is TRBV6-6 and J is TRBJ2-7, with a tentative D call TRBD1 (8 bases). Sequencing was performed on PBMCs. The receptor's source is a man aged 40-50 years in good health and CMV-seronegative. CDR3: CASTHGGDRLYEQYF. The CDR3 nucleotides read TGTGCCAGCACCCATGGGGGGGACAGGCTCTACGAGCAGTACTTC.